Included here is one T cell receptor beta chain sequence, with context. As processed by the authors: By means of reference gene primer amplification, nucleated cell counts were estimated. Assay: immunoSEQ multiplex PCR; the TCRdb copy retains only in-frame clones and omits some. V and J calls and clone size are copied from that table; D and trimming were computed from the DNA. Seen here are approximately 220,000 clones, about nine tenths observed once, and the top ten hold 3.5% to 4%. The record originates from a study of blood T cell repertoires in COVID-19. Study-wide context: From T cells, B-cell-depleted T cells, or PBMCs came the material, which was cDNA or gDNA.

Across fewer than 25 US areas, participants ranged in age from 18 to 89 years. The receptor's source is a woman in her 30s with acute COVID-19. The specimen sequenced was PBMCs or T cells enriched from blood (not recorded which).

This CDR3 is CAWSLGTLYDPKDQPQHF. The CDR3 DNA reads as TGTGCCTGGAGTCTTGGGACACTTTATGATCCGAAGGATCAGCCCCAGCATTTT. The V gene is TRBV30, the J gene TRBJ1-5; D may be TRBD1 (6 bases). Trimming took 2 bases from V and 5 from J, leaving 25 bases between them. CDR3 size: 18 residues. CDR1 and CDR2 (germline): GTSNPN, SVGIG (reference sequence).